The clone carrying this T cell receptor (beta chain) was observed many times. The data derive from a study of shared clonotypes between healthy human individuals. Unmatched junction bases numbered 6, after V lost 4 bases and J lost 1 base. CDR3 length: 15 residues. Per germline, CDR1 SGHTS and CDR2 YDEGEE. Investigators spread the genomic DNA of each subset evenly over several immunoSEQ plates. In the original workflow: With immunoSEQ giving junction-only sequences and no quality scores, filtering differed. Clones were read by immunoSEQ multiplex PCR, and TCRdb kept only the in-frame ones, dropping some. Clone size and the V and J calls come from that table; the DNA yielded D and trimming. Seen here are roughly 640,000 clones, about 74% observed once, and the top ten hold under 2%. Those who donated were healthy HIV-negative adults, with no recent acute infections or vaccinations reported. CD45RA-negative memory and CD45RA+ naive subsets were split from the CD4+ cells.

Sequencing was done on a sample of memory CD4+ T cells sorted from blood. Subset given: CD45RA-negative fraction. The sequence derives from a woman aged 25 to 39 in good health. The genes are TRBV5-8 and TRBJ2-7, with TRBD1 matching 9 bases. CDR3 nucleotides: TGTGCCAGCAGCCTAACAGGGGGCCGGTCCTACGAGCAGTACTTC. As protein: CASSLTGGRSYEQYF.